This T cell receptor beta chain comes out of a study of cytotoxic CD8 clonotypes in ibrutinib-treated CLL. V was cut by 7 bases and J by 3 bases, with 8 bases left in between. The germline gives CDR1 SGHRS, CDR2 YFSETQ. The CDR3 contains 11 residues. Some clones are missing from TCRdb's copy, which holds only in-frame ones; the method was immunoSEQ multiplex PCR. The sample shows tens of thousands of clones, roughly 85% of them seen only once. This clone was observed a few times. The sample was PBMCs, taken after 24 months of ibrutinib treatment. The chain uses TRBV5-1 and TRBJ2-7; possibly TRBD1 for D (5 bases). The TCR comes from a human donor with chronic lymphocytic leukemia. In DNA form, the CDR3 reads TGCGCCAGCGGGGCCGACTACGAGCAGTACTTC. Its translation: CASGADYEQYF.